This T cell receptor (beta chain) was profiled in a study of blood T cells in healthy people across ages. Germline loops: CDR1 LGHNA, CDR2 YNFKEQ. This CDR3 is 17 amino acids long. V shed 0 bases and J shed 1 base, with 15 bases lying between them. A second about 6 to 11 cycle PCR used barcoded and J-beta primers. TCRdb used MiXCR to reprocess the 5' RACE reads, holding one entry per CDR3 protein. The sample yields hundreds of thousands of distinct CDR3 sequences, around 50% seen once. The V gene is TRBV4-2, the J gene TRBJ1-2; tentative D call: TRBD1 (5 bases). Sequenced: blood. The TCR originated in a man aged 40-50 years in good health. In nucleotides, the CDR3 is TGTGCCAGCAGCCAAGAGACCGGGACGAGAAGTAACTATGGCTACACCTTC. It specifies CASSQETGTRSNYGYTF.